These 25 T cell receptor beta chains were all obtained from the same sample, sequenced in a study of siplizumab effects on memory and regulatory T cells. Generated by immunoSEQ multiplex PCR, the TCRdb table keeps only in-frame clones and is missing some. In the table there are roughly 100,000 clones, approximately 90% of which are singletons. The sequencing input was CD4+ T cells sorted from blood. These receptors were collected from a human donor in good health.

This clone has a single count. The rearrangement links TRBV14 to TRBJ1-2, with 9 bases fitting TRBD1. The CDR3 is 16 amino acids. Trimming took 4 bases from V and 2 from J; bases not matched to a gene: 8. Germline V gene data show CDR1 as SGHDN and CDR2 as FVKESK. The CDR3 reads CASSRLGTGRNYGYTF. In DNA, the CDR3 is TGTGCCAGCAGCCGACTTGGGACAGGGAGGAACTATGGCTACACCTTC.

In DNA form, the CDR3 reads TGTGCCAGCAGCTTTAGCGAGTTCTACAATGAGCAGTTCTTC. This sequence encodes CASSFSEFYNEQFF. The chain recombines TRBV7-9 with TRBJ2-1, with D maybe TRBD2 (5 bases). Germline CDR1 and CDR2: SEHNR and FQNEAQ (reference sequence). Deletions cut 3 bases from V and 3 bases from J, with 9 bases between. The CDR3 loop spans 14 amino acids.

The chain combines TRBV25-1 with TRBJ2-1; 9 bases fit TRBD2. Unmatched junction bases numbered 4, after V lost 1 base and J lost 3 bases. The germline V gene has CDR1 MGHDK and CDR2 SYGVNS. This CDR3 is built from 16 residues. DNA of the CDR3: TGTGCCAGCAGTGAATCAGGCGGGAGGGTCTACAATGAGCAGTTCTTC. Residues: CASSESGGRVYNEQFF.

The chain carries TRBV19 and TRBJ1-5; 7 nucleotides line up with TRBD1. CDR1 and CDR2 (germline): LNHDA, SQIVND (reference sequence). There are 15 residues in the CDR3. With 3 bases clipped from V and 3 bases from J, the junction kept 5 bases outside the gene matches. In DNA, the CDR3 is TGTGCCAGTAGTATCGGCAGGGGGGCCAATCAGCCCCAGCATTTT. The encoded protein is CASSIGRGANQPQHF.

V gene TRBV28 combines with J gene TRBJ2-7; 8 nucleotides line up with TRBD2. CDR3 length equals 14 residues. CDR1 and CDR2 from the germline V gene are MDHEN and SYDVKM. Germline trimming cut 6 bases from V and 2 bases from J; bases unmatched to any gene: 6. DNA for the CDR3: TGTGCCAGCAGCACCGGGGGGGCCCCCTACGAGCAGTACTTC. This translates into CASSTGGAPYEQYF.

The genes are TRBV5-1 and TRBJ2-3; no firm D call. Trimming removed 0 bases from V and 5 bases from J, with 4 bases in between. The CDR3 runs to 12 residues. CDR1 and CDR2 from the germline V gene are SGHRS and YFSETQ. CDR3 protein: CASSLDKDTQYF. CDR3 DNA: TGCGCCAGCAGCTTGGATAAAGATACGCAGTATTTT.

The chain links TRBV30 to TRBJ2-7; TRBD2 might be the D (5 bases). Trimming stripped 2 bases from V and 6 bases from J, with 14 bases between. The CDR3 contains 13 residues. CDR1 is GTSNPN, CDR2 SVGIG, per germline (reference sequence). The CDR3 coding sequence is TGTGCCTGGAGTACGGGGTCGTATGGCGAGCAGTACTTC. Its translation: CAWSTGSYGEQYF.

The chain joins TRBV2 to TRBJ2-5; D is ambiguous. This CDR3 is built from 13 residues. Germline V lookup: CDR1 SNHLY, CDR2 FYNNEI. Trimming shortened V by 11 bases and J by 5 bases, and 18 bases separated the two germline ends. The CDR3 loop reads CASNPRATETQYF. Written as DNA, the CDR3 is TGTGCCTCCAACCCCCGGGCCACGGAGACCCAGTACTTC.

This sequence joins TRBV5-1 and TRBJ2-3; the match to TRBD2 covers 12 bases. The CDR3 runs to 16 residues. The V gene end was trimmed by 4 bases and the J gene end by 3 bases; junction bases not matched to a gene: 6. Germline V gene sequence: CDR1 SGHRS, CDR2 YFSETQ. Here the CDR3 DNA reads TGCGCCAGCAGCGGTTCGACTAGCGGGAGAACAGATACGCAGTATTTT. It codes for CASSGSTSGRTDTQYF.

In the case of this clone: The sample has other DNA sequences that encode this CDR3 too. The rearrangement uses TRBV5-1 and TRBJ2-3; D may be TRBD1 or TRBD2 (5 bases each). Germline CDR1 reads SGHRS; CDR2 reads YFSETQ. The CDR3 sequence is 15 residues long. Between the trimmed V and J ends, which lost 0 bases and 6 bases, there was a span of 14 bases. The CDR3 DNA sequence: TGCGCCAGCAGCTTGGATGGGGGAATCTTGGATACGCAGTATTTT. It is translated as CASSLDGGILDTQYF.

V usage is TRBV29-1 and J usage is TRBJ2-2, with D possibly being TRBD2 (5 bases). The CDR3 totals 13 residues. Trimming removed 0 bases from V and 6 bases from J, with 8 bases in between. CDR1 and CDR2 (germline): SQVTM, ANQGSEA. As DNA, the CDR3 is TGCAGCGTTGAAGATTCGCGGGCCGGGGAGCTGTTTTTT. Translated, it gives CSVEDSRAGELFF.

This chain uses TRBV2 with TRBJ2-2; D remains ambiguous. The germline V gene has CDR1 SNHLY and CDR2 FYNNEI. V shed 6 bases and J shed 7 bases, with 15 bases lying between them. The CDR3 is 14 amino acids. The CDR3 here is CASSAEGTVGELFF. The CDR3 nucleotides read TGTGCCAGCAGCGCCGAAGGTACGGTCGGGGAGCTGTTTTTT.

This clone came up once. The chain employs TRBV6-4 and TRBJ1-2; a possible D gene is TRBD1 (5 bases). V was pared by 6 bases and J by 4 bases, with 18 bases between. The CDR3 contains 15 residues. Germline assignment: CDR1 MRHNA and CDR2 SNTAGT. The CDR3 DNA follows: TGTGCCAGCAGCCAGGAGAGGGGCTCCGTCTATGGCTACACCTTC. This sequence encodes CASSQERGSVYGYTF.

The chain employs TRBV28 and TRBJ1-1; maybe TRBD1 (5 bases). Trimming shortened V by 4 bases and J by 0 bases, and 12 bases separated the two germline ends. The CDR3 has 15 residues. Per germline, CDR1 MDHEN and CDR2 SYDVKM. Written as DNA, the CDR3 is TGTGCCAGCAGTTCAACGGGACGGATGAACACTGAAGCTTTCTTT. Translated: CASSSTGRMNTEAFF.

The V gene is TRBV28, the J gene TRBJ1-2; D might be TRBD1 (5 bases). Germline assignment: CDR1 MDHEN and CDR2 SYDVKM. V gave up 1 base and J gave up 4 bases, with 10 bases separating them. The CDR3 extends over 14 amino acids. CDR3 sequence (DNA): TGTGCCAGCAGTTTATTAGGGACTCTCTATGGCTACACCTTC. It codes for CASSLLGTLYGYTF.

The rearrangement uses TRBV19 and TRBJ1-5; weak D call: TRBD1 (5 bases). The CDR3 consists of 15 residues. The V and J ends lost 4 bases and 2 bases respectively, with 12 bases between them. Germline lookup yields CDR1 LNHDA and CDR2 SQIVND (reference sequence). The CDR3: CASSTGHHRNQPQHF. The CDR3, as DNA: TGTGCCAGTAGTACCGGACACCACCGCAATCAGCCCCAGCATTTT.

The chain carries TRBV28 and TRBJ2-2; TRBD2 agrees at 8 bases. CDR3 length equals 16 residues. CDR1 is MDHEN and CDR2 is SYDVKM in the germline V gene. Germline trimming cut 4 bases from V and 5 bases from J; bases unmatched to any gene: 9. The CDR3 loop reads CASSSGVAGNTGELFF. DNA of the CDR3: TGTGCCAGCAGTTCGGGGGTAGCGGGAAATACCGGGGAGCTGTTTTTT.

The genes are TRBV6-6 and TRBJ1-6; TRBD1 matches at 7 bases. V dropped 0 bases and J dropped 8; count of bases not matched to a gene: 4. Looked up from germline, CDR1 is MNHNY and CDR2 is SVGAGI (reference sequence). This CDR3 is 15 amino acids long. The DNA for the CDR3 is TGTGCCAGCAGTTACTCGACAGGGAAGGATTCACCCCTCCACTTT. It is translated as CASSYSTGKDSPLHF.

The chain combines TRBV5-6 with TRBJ1-5, with a possible D match to TRBD1 (5 bases). The CDR3 runs 13 residues. Germline V gives CDR1 SGHDT, CDR2 YYEEEE. Trimming shortened V by 4 bases and J by 7 bases, and 12 bases separated the two germline ends. CDR3 nucleotides: TGTGCCAGCAGCCCTGCGAGGGGACAGCCCCAGCATTTT. Its translation is CASSPARGQPQHF.

V gene TRBV29-1 combines with J gene TRBJ2-2; D ambiguous. Germline V lookup: CDR1 SQVTM, CDR2 ANQGSEA. The CDR3 is 14 amino acids. The V gene lost 4 bases and the J gene lost 6 bases, with 15 bases spanning the gap. CDR3 loop: CSVGRGFSAGELFF. The CDR3 DNA is TGCAGCGTTGGGAGAGGATTTTCGGCCGGGGAGCTGTTTTTT.

This clone was observed once. Other DNA sequences of this sample code for an identical CDR3. The chain couples TRBV15 to TRBJ2-7; tentatively, D is TRBD1 or TRBD2 (5 bases each). The V end lost 1 base, the J end lost 2 bases, and 9 bases lay between the germline ends. Germline values: CDR1 LNHNV, CDR2 YYDKDF (reference sequence). CDR3 length equals 14 residues. CDR3 nucleotide sequence: TGTGCCACCAGCAGAGCCCGGGGCGCCTACGAGCAGTACTTC. Protein product: CATSRARGAYEQYF. The full variable domain, completed using reference TRBV15 and TRBJ2-7, is DAMVIQNPRYQVTQFGKPVTLSCSQTLNHNVMYWYQQKSSQAPKLLFHYYDKDFNNEADTPDNFQSRRPNTSFCFLDIRSPGLGDTAMYLCATSRARGAYEQYFGPGTRLTVT.

This chain uses TRBV5-4 with TRBJ1-5; D gene ambiguous. This CDR3 has 15 amino acids. Trimming removed 4 bases from V and 0 bases from J, with 11 bases in between. Per germline, CDR1 SGHNT and CDR2 YYREEE (reference sequence). CDR3: CASSVMGYSNQPQHF. The CDR3, as DNA: TGTGCCAGCAGCGTGATGGGCTATAGCAATCAGCCCCAGCATTTT.

The genes are TRBV28 and TRBJ1-1; 7 bases match TRBD1. Germline trimming cut 6 bases from V and 4 bases from J; bases unmatched to any gene: 14. The CDR3 length is 16 residues. Germline CDR1 is MDHEN and CDR2 is SYDVKM. This CDR3 is CASSKQTGRGGTEAFF. The CDR3, as DNA: TGTGCCAGCAGCAAACAGACAGGGCGGGGAGGCACTGAAGCTTTCTTT.

The V call is TRBV29-1, the J call TRBJ2-1; 7 bases fit TRBD2. Germline-derived CDR1 and CDR2 are SQVTM and ANQGSEA. V was clipped by 3 bases and J by 1 base; unmatched bases: 3. This CDR3 has 14 amino acids. CDR3 nucleotides: TGCAGCGTTGATGGCGGGAGTTCCTACAATGAGCAGTTCTTC. Its translation: CSVDGGSSYNEQFF.

The chain employs TRBV19 and TRBJ2-1; TRBD2 might be the D (6 bases). CDR1 LNHDA and CDR2 SQIVND come from the germline V gene (reference sequence). The CDR3 totals 16 residues. V was trimmed by 4 bases and J by 3 bases, leaving 16 bases between them. The CDR3 DNA is TGTGCCAGTAGTACCCCCCCAGCGGGCCGCTACAATGAGCAGTTCTTC. Amino acids: CASSTPPAGRYNEQFF.